This TCR beta chain was sequenced during a study of T cell responses to AZD1222 COVID-19 vaccine. Produced via immunoSEQ multiplex PCR; TCRdb's table is partial and in-frame only. The sample has roughly 150,000 clones, approximately 90% seen once. V dropped 4 bases and J dropped 6 bases, with 10 bases sitting between them. In germline, CDR1 is MNHEY, CDR2 SMNVEV (reference sequence). This CDR3 has 12 amino acids. The chain joins TRBV27 to TRBJ2-7; D remains ambiguous. The sequenced sample was peripheral blood, obtained on day 0 of AZD1222 vaccination. The sequence was obtained from an adult in good health. CDR3 region: CASSSPPTEQYF. The CDR3 nucleotides read TGTGCCAGCAGTTCGCCTCCTACCGAGCAGTACTTC.